These T cell receptor beta chains were read from a single sample in a study of cytomegalovirus exposure and HLA in healthy donors. Libraries were prepared by immunoSEQ multiplex PCR; TCRdb keeps only in-frame clonotypes and omits some of them. The profile covers tens of thousands of clones, with around 79% appearing a single time and around 15% taken by the ten largest. Sequenced sample: PBMCs. Source of these receptors: a woman between 40 and 55 years old in good health and CMV-seropositive. CDR3s include the opening cysteine and the closing phenylalanine or tryptophan. The D gene is left open where the match is weak. Clone size is given for some rows only: seen once, a few or many times, or a class if the clone is expanded.

13	TRBD1	TRBJ1-2	-	TRBV5-1	TGCGCCAGCAGCTACGGGACAGTCTATGGCTACACCTTC	CASSYGTVYGYTF
14	-	TRBJ1-2	-	TRBV25-1	TGTGCCAGCAGTGATTGGCAACCTAACTATGGCTACACCTTC	CASSDWQPNYGYTF
18	TRBD1	TRBJ1-1	-	TRBV7-2	TGTGCCAGCAGCACACAACGGACAGGGGCCCTCTTTAACACTGAAGCTTTCTTT	CASSTQRTGALFNTEAFF
13	-	TRBJ1-2	-	TRBV7-3	TGTGCCAGCAGCTTAACATCAGGGAATGGCTACACCTTC	CASSLTSGNGYTF
13	TRBD1	TRBJ2-2	-	TRBV29-1	TGCAGCGTTGTGGGCAGGGGGACCGGGGAGCTGTTTTTT	CSVVGRGTGELFF
16	TRBD1	TRBJ2-6	few	TRBV6-1	TGTGCCAGCAGTGTGCAGGGGGCGACTGGGGCCAACGTCCTGACTTTC	CASSVQGATGANVLTF
13	-	TRBJ1-6	-	TRBV28	TGTGCCAGCAGCCGTACTAGGAGTTCACCCCTCCACTTT	CASSRTRSSPLHF
16	TRBD1	TRBJ2-1	once	TRBV4-1	TGCGCCAGCAGCCAAGGTGGGGGGGGACAGGGCAATGAGCAGTTCTTC	CASSQGGGGQGNEQFF
13	-	TRBJ1-1	-	TRBV19	TGTGCCAGTAGTATTGGCCTTAGGGGTGGGTCCTTCTTT	CASSIGLRGGSFF
17	-	TRBJ2-6	-	TRBV4-3	TGCGCCAGCAGCCAAAAGGGGAAGGTCTCTCGGGCCAACGTCCTGACTTTC	CASSQKGKVSRANVLTF
15	-	TRBJ2-3	few	TRBV19	TGTGCCAGTAGTATGGTGGGGGGGCACACAGATACGCAGTATTTT	CASSMVGGHTDTQYF
15	TRBD2	TRBJ2-7	-	TRBV13	TGTGCCAGCAGCCATAAGGTGTCTAGCGGGAGCGAGCAGTACTTC	CASSHKVSSGSEQYF